The clone carrying this T cell receptor beta chain has a single count. Germline V gene sequence: CDR1 MRHNA, CDR2 SNTAGT. Losses at the gene ends were 4 bases for V and 5 bases for J; bases not matched to a gene: 5. The CDR3 consists of 14 residues. This sample is drawn from a study of shared T cell receptors in the human thymus. Produced via immunoSEQ multiplex PCR; TCRdb's table is partial and in-frame only. Found here are about 380,000 clones, about 95% of them singletons; the top ten hold around 0.018%. What was sequenced was thymocytes. The TCR originated in a human donor. The rearrangement uses TRBV6-4 and TRBJ2-1, with 7 bases matching TRBD1. The CDR3 coding sequence is TGTGCCAGCAGTGTTATACAGGGGAACAATGAGCAGTTCTTC. It is translated as CASSVIQGNNEQFF.